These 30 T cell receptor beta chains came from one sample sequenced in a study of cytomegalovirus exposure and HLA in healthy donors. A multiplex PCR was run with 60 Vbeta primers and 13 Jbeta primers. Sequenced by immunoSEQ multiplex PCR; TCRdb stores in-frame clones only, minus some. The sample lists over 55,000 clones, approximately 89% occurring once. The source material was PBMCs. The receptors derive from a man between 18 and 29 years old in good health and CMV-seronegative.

The CDR3 reads CASSVGGGYTF. The CDR3 DNA follows: TGTGCCAGCAGTGTCGGAGGCGGCTACACCTTC. The chain employs TRBV2 and TRBJ1-2; no clear D. The CDR3 length is 11 residues. Germline V CDR1 and CDR2: SNHLY, FYNNEI. With 4 bases removed from V and 8 bases from J, the gap between germline ends came to 8 bases.

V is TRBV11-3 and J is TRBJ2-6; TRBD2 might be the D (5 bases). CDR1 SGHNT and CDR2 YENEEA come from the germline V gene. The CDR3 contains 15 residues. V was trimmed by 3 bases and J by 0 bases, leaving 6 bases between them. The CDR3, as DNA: TGTGCCAGCAGCTTTGGAGGCTCTGGGGCCAACGTCCTGACTTTC. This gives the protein CASSFGGSGANVLTF.

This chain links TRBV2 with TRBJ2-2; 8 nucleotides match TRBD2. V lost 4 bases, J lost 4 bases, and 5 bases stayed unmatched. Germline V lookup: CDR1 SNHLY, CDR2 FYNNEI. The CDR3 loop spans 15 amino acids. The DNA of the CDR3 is TGTGCCAGCAGTGTCGGTCTAGCGGGCACCGGGGAGCTGTTTTTT. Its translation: CASSVGLAGTGELFF.

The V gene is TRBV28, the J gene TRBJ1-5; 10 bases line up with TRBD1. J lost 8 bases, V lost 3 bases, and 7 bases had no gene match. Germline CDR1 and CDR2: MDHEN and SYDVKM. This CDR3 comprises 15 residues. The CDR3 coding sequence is TGTGCCAGCAGTTTCGTGGACAGGGGGTGGGAGCCCCAGCATTTT. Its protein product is CASSFVDRGWEPQHF.

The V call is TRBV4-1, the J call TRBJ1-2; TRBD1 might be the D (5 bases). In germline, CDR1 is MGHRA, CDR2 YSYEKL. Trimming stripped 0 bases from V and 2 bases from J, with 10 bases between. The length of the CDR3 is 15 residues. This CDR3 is CASSQDRVGNYGYTF. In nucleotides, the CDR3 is TGCGCCAGCAGCCAAGACAGGGTTGGAAACTATGGCTACACCTTC.

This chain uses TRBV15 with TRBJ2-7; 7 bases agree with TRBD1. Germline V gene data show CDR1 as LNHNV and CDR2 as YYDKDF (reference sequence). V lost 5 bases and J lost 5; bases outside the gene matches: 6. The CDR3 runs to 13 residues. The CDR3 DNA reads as TGTGCCACCAGCCAGACAGGGCAAAACGAGCAGTACTTC. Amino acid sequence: CATSQTGQNEQYF. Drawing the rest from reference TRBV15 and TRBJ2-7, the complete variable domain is DAMVIQNPRYQVTQFGKPVTLSCSQTLNHNVMYWYQQKSSQAPKLLFHYYDKDFNNEADTPDNFQSRRPNTSFCFLDIRSPGLGDTAMYLCATSQTGQNEQYFGPGTRLTVT.

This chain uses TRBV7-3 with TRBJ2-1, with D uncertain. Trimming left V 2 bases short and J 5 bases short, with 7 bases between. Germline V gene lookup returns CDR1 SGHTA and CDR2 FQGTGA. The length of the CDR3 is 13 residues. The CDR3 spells CASSLARDNEQFF. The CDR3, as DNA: TGTGCCAGCAGCTTAGCACGGGACAATGAGCAGTTCTTC.

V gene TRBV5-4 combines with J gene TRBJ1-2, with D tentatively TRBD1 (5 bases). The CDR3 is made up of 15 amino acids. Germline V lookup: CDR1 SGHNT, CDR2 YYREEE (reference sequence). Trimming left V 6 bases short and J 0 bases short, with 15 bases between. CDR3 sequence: CASIPGRDSNYGYTF. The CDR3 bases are TGTGCCAGCATCCCCGGCCGGGACTCTAACTATGGCTACACCTTC.

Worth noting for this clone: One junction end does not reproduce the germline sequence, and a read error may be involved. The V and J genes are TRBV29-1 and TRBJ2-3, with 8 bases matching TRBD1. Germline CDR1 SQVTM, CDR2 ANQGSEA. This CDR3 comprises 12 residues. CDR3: CGVRQGTDTQYF. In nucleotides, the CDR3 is TGCGGCGTCAGACAGGGGACAGATACGCAGTATTTT.

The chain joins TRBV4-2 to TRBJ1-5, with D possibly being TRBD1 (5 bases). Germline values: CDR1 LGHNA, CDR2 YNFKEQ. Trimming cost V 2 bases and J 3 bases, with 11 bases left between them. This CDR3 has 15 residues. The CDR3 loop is CASSQMTDHNQPQHF. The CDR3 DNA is TGTGCCAGCAGCCAAATGACAGACCACAATCAGCCCCAGCATTTT.

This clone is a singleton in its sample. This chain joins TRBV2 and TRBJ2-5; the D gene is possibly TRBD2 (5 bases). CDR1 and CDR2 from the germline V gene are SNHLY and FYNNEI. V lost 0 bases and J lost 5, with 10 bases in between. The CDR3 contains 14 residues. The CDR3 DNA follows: TGTGCCAGCAGTGAAGCGGCGCGGGCCGAGACCCAGTACTTC. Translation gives CASSEAARAETQYF.

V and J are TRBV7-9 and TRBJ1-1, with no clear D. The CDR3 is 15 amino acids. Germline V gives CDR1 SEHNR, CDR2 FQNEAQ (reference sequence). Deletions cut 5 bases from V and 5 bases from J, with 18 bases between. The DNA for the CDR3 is TGTGCCAGCAGCCTTGAGAGCACGTCGATTACTGAAGCTTTCTTT. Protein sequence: CASSLESTSITEAFF.

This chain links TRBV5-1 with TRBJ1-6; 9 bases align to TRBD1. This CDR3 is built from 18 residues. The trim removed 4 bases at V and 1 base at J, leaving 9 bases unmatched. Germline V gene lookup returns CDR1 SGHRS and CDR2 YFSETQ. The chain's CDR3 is CASSPIGQGPSYNSPLHF. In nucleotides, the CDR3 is TGCGCCAGCAGCCCCATCGGACAGGGGCCTTCCTATAATTCACCCCTCCACTTT.

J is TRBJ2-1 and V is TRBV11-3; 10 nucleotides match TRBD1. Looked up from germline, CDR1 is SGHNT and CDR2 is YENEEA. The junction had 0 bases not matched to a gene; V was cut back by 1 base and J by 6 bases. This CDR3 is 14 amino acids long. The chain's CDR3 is CASSLGTGGNEQFF. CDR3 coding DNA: TGTGCCAGCAGCTTAGGGACAGGGGGCAATGAGCAGTTCTTC.

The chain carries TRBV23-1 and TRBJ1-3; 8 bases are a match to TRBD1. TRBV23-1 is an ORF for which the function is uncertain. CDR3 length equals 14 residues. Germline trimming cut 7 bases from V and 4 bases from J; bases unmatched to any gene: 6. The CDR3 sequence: CASNDRGKGNTIYF. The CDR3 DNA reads TGCGCCAGCAATGACAGGGGTAAGGGAAACACCATATATTTT.

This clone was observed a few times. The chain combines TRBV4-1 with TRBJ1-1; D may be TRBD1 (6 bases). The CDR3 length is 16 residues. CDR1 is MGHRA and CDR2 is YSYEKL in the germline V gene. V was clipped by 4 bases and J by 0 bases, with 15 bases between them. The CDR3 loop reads CASSRPRQVLNTEAFF. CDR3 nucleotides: TGCGCCAGCAGCCGACCTAGACAGGTGCTGAACACTGAAGCTTTCTTT.

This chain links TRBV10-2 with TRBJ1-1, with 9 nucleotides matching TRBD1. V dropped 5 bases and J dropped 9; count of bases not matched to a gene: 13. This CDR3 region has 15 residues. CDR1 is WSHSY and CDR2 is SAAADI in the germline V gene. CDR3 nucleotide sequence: TGCGCCAGCAGTCTAAGGACAGGGGCGGGTCTTCAAGCTTTCTTT. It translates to CASSLRTGAGLQAFF.

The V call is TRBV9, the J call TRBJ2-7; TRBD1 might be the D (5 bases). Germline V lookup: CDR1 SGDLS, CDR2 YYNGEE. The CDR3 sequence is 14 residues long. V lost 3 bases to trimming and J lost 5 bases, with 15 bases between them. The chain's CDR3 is CASSGPFQGNEQYF. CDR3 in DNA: TGTGCCAGCAGCGGGCCGTTTCAGGGAAACGAGCAGTACTTC. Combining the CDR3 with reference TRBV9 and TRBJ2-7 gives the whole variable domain DSGVTQTPKHLITATGQRVTLRCSPRSGDLSVYWYQQSLDQGLQFLIQYYNGEERAKGNILERFSAQQFPDLHSELNLSSLELGDSALYFCASSGPFQGNEQYFGPGTRLTVT.

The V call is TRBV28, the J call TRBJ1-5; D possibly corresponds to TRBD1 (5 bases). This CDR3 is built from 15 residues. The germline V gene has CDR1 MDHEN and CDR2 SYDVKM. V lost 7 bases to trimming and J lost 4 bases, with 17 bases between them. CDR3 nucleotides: TGTGCCAGCACCCCAAAGGGGATTGGAAATCAGCCCCAGCATTTT. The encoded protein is CASTPKGIGNQPQHF.

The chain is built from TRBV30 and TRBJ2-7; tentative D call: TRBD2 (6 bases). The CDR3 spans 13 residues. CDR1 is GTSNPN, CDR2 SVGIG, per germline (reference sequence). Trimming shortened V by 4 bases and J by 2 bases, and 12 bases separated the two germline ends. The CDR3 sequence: CAWTNSGTYEQYF. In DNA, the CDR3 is TGTGCCTGGACAAATAGCGGAACCTACGAGCAGTACTTC.

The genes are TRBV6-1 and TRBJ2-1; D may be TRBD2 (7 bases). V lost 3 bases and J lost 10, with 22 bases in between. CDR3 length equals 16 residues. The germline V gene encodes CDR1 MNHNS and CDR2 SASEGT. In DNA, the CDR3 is TGTGCCAGCAGTGATGGGGGGGCCGACCACTTTGGGGAGCAGTTCTTC. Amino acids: CASSDGGADHFGEQFF.

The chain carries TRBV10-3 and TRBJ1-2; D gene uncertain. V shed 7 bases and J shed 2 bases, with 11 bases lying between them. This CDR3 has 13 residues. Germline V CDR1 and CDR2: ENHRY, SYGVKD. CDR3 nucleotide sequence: TGTGCCATCAACCCCGGTCGGAACTATGGCTACACCTTC. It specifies CAINPGRNYGYTF.

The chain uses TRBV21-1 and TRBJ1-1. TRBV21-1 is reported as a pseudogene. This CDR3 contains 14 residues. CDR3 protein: CASGSGSLNTEAFF. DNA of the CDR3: TGTGCCAGCGGGAGCGGCAGCTTGAACACTGAAGCTTTCTTT.

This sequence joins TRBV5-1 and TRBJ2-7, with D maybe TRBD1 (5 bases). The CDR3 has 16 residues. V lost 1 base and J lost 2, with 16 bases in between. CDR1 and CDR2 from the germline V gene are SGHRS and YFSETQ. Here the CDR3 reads CASSLSDSTVPYEQYF. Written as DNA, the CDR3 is TGCGCCAGCAGCTTGAGTGACAGCACAGTCCCCTACGAGCAGTACTTC.

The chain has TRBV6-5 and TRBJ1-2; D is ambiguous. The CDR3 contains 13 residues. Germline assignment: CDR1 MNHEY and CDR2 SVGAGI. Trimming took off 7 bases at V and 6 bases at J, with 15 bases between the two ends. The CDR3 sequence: CASNSGFPDGYTF. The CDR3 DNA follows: TGTGCCAGCAATTCCGGGTTCCCTGATGGCTACACCTTC.

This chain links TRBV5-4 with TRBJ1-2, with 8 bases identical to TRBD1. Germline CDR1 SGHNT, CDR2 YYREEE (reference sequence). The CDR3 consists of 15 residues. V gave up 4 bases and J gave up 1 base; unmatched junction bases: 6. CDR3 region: CASSRQDRVNYGYTF. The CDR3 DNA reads TGTGCCAGCAGCCGCCAGGACAGGGTTAACTATGGCTACACCTTC.

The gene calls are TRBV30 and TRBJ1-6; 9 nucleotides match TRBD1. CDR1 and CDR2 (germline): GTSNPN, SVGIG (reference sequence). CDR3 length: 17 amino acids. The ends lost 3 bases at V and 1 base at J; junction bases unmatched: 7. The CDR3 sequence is CAWSPGQGRSYNSPLHF. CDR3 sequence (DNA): TGTGCCTGGAGCCCGGGACAGGGAAGATCCTATAATTCACCCCTCCACTTT.

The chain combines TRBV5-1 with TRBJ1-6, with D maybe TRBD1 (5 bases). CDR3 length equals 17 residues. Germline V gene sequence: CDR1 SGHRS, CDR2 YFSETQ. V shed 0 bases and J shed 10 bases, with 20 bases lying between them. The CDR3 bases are TGCGCCAGCAGCTTGGCCGCGGCGGAGGGGCGGGGATCACCCCTCCACTTT. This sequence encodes CASSLAAAEGRGSPLHF.

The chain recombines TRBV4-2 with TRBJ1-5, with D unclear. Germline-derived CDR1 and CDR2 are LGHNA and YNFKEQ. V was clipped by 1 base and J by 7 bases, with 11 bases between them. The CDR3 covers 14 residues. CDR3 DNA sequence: TGTGCCAGCAGCCAAGTCGGGGTCGGGCAGCCCCAGCATTTT. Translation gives CASSQVGVGQPQHF.

CDR3 region: CASRPQGFDEQFF. CDR3 bases: TGTGCCAGTAGGCCTCAGGGGTTCGATGAGCAGTTCTTC. The V call is TRBV19, the J call TRBJ2-1, with a weak D call TRBD1 (6 bases). Trimming removed 6 bases from V and 8 bases from J, with 14 bases in between. The CDR3 consists of 13 residues. The germline gives CDR1 LNHDA, CDR2 SQIVND (reference sequence).